This TCR beta chain was found in a study of T cell responses to AZD1222 COVID-19 vaccine. Whole-study findings and limits: Regions 160-218 and 743-854 dominated among vaccine-associated CD4 TCRs spanning spike.

Libraries were prepared by immunoSEQ multiplex PCR; TCRdb keeps only in-frame clonotypes and omits some of them. The sample shows approximately 100,000 clones, roughly 90% of them seen only once. A remark on this clone: Its target is unknown.

CDR3 length: 15 residues. V gave up 2 bases and J gave up 4 bases; unmatched junction bases: 5. Germline V CDR1 and CDR2: MNHNS, SASEGT. The chain joins TRBV6-1 to TRBJ1-3; 7 positions match TRBD1. Sequencing was performed on peripheral blood, taken on day 0 of AZD1222 vaccination. The sequence derives from an adult in good health. The CDR3 sequence: CASSEYRGTGNTIYF. In nucleotides, the CDR3 is TGTGCCAGCAGTGAATACAGGGGTACGGGAAACACCATATATTTT.